This TCR beta chain was captured in a study of blood T cell repertoires in COVID-19. The overall study: PBMCs, B-cell-depleted T cells, or T cells provided the cDNA or gDNA that made up the material.

Profiling relied on immunoSEQ multiplex PCR, and the TCRdb table lists in-frame clones only, not all of them. The table records about 250,000 clones, around 86% of them present only once. The CDR3 has 15 residues. Per germline, CDR1 SGDLS and CDR2 YYNGEE. V lost 3 bases, J lost 6 bases, and 9 bases stayed unmatched. Sequenced input: peripheral blood. V usage is TRBV9 and J usage is TRBJ2-7, with TRBD1 matching over 10 bases. This TCR came from a woman between 55 and 75 years old who had recovered from COVID-19. The DNA of the CDR3 is TGTGCCAGCAGCGCGCCGGGACAGGGGTCAGCCGAGCAGTACTTC. Translating it yields CASSAPGQGSAEQYF.